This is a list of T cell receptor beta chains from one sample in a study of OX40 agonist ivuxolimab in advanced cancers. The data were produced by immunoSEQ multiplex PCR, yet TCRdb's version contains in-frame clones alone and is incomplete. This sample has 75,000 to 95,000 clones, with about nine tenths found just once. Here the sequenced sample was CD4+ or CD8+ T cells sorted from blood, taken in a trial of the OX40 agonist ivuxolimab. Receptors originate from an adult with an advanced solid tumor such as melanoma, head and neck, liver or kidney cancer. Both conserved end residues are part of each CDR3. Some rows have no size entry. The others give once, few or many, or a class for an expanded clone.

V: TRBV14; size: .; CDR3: CASSQEGGYTDTQYF
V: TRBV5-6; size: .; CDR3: CASSPLKGTGSYEQYF
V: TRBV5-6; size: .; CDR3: CASSLSGRETQYF
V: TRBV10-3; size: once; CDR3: CAIRGQGDQPQHF
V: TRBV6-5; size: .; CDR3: CASSFNYGYTF
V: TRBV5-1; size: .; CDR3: CASSLGSFTYEQYF
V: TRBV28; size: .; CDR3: CASSPQGRNYGYTF
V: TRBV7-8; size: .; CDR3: CASSLVVGPSEQYF
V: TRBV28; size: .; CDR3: CASRGGQGWSSSYNEQFF
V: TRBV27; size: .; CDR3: CASLAGAFYEQYF
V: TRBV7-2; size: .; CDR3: CASSVGGNWATDTEAFF
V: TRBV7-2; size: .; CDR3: CASSLALAGGGETQYF
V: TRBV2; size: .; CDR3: CASRQAGGRNEQFF
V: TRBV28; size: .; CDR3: CASSFARFVEQFF
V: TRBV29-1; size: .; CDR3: CSVGGTGAYEQYF
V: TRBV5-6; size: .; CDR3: CASSSGLPADGELFF
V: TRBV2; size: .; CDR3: CASSEAASFGENIQYF
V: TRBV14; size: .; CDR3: CASSQGQGIVRGIQYF
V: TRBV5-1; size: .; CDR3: CASSRGLSRDEQFF
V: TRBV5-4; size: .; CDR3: CASSSWDRDENIQYF
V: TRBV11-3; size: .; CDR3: CASSPQSYSEQYF
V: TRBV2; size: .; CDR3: CASSDMRTEVNAEAFF
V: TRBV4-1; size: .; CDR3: CASSPAQAVSYNEQFF
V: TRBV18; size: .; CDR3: CASSPPQGWDIQYF
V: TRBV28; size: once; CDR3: CATTGGPRLTSHPWAFF
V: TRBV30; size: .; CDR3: CAWSVGANSGELFF
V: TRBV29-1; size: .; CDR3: CSVGPDRGPQETQYF
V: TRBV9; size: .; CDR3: CASSPLAEYTDTQYF
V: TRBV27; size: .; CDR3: CASSPMQERNEQFF
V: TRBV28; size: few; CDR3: CASSFPQREGPNEQYF
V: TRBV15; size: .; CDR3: CATSRDPASGSYGYTF
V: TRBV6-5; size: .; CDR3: CASNRGDEQFF
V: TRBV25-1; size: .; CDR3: CASSGLTHEKLFF
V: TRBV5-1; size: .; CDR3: CASSLADLPGEKLFF
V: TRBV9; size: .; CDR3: CASSVGTGGDGEKLFF
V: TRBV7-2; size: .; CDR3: CASSLESGQGRDTIYF
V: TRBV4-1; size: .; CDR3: CASSQDAAGGPINEQYF